This T cell receptor (beta chain) comes out of a study of T-cell memory formation after mild COVID-19. Study-wide findings and caveats: Clones contracting day 15 to 85 were balanced CD4/CD8; later expanders leaned CD4+. Cross-reactive memory apparently joined, as some responding clones appeared in pre-infection memory. Contracting CD4+ clones sat mainly in CM and EM; CD8+ in EMRA.

Germline V lookup: CDR1 DFQATT, CDR2 SNEGSKA (reference sequence). V was pared by 5 bases and J by 3 bases, with 10 bases between. The CDR3 extends over 12 amino acids. TCRdb called the 5' RACE reads again in MiXCR, with one record for every CDR3 protein. This sample has over 250,000 distinct CDR3 sequences, with roughly 15% found just once. Points on this clonotype: The antigen remains undetermined.

This receptor was identified in a man aged 18 to 30 who had mild COVID-19 (a few samples of this study predate the infection). Cell type and time point are not known. Sequencing was done on a sample of PBMCs or a T cell subset sorted from them (not recorded which). The chain couples TRBV20-1 to TRBJ1-1; D is unresolved. CDR3 region: CSAEFRDTEAFF. Written as DNA, the CDR3 is TGCAGTGCTGAGTTCCGGGACACTGAAGCTTTCTTT.